The clone carrying this T cell receptor beta chain has a count of ten or more. Its target is unknown. This entry comes from a study of identical twins. Study results and caveats: Where out-of-frame alpha sequences were twin-shared, they showed excess low generation probability. Surplus twin overlap in beta out-of-frame sequences was less pronounced.

TCRdb analysed the 5' RACE reads with MiXCR anew, one entry per CDR3 protein. The table shows about 210,000 distinct CDR3 sequences, with around 10% occurring only once. This sequence originates from a woman aged 18-29 years in good health. Input material: memory (CD45RO+) T cells sorted from blood.

The CDR3 loop reads CASSEGLAANEQFF. The CDR3 coding sequence is TGCGCCAGCAGCGAGGGACTAGCGGCCAATGAGCAGTTCTTC. The chain couples TRBV5-1 to TRBJ2-1, with TRBD2 identical over 11 bases. CDR1 is SGHRS and CDR2 is YFSETQ in the germline V gene. CDR3 length: 14 residues. The trim removed 4 bases at V and 6 bases at J, leaving 3 bases unmatched.